This entry describes one T cell receptor beta chain. Its recognized antigen is unknown. No per-base quality is available; no much larger clone lies one base away. Libraries came from the immunoSEQ multiplex PCR assay. The clones in this table, taken by TCRdb from immuneACCESS, are in-frame only. Not every clone is retained; where verified, under half of the shortfall comes from an unresolved V gene, and the cause of the rest is unknown. The sample table holds about 55,000 clones, of which 93% were seen once. The biggest ten clones account for around 4% of the sample. This sample stems from a study of T cell changes during pregnancy in multiple sclerosis (dated by TCRdb to the late 2010s). Notes on the research overall: Changes in the T cell repertoire over the course of pregnancy were examined in this study in women with multiple sclerosis.

Reading the germline V gene gives CDR1 SGHDN and CDR2 FVKESK. V is cut by 4 bases and J by 7 bases, and the space between the germline ends is 14 bases. From the cysteine up to the phenylalanine, the CDR3 has a length of 13 residues. Only the CDR3 DNA stays, 39 bases, in frame from base 1. Sequenced material: CD8+ T cells from peripheral blood mononuclear cells, taken in the second trimester of pregnancy. The sequence was obtained from a female donor with multiple sclerosis, enrolled in a pregnancy study. Here the chain combines TRBV14 and TRBJ2-7; matching of 6 bases hints at TRBD1 as the D gene. The CDR3 in this case is CASSPTGSGEQYF. Here is the DNA: TGTGCCAGCAGCCCAACAGGGAGCGGAGAGCAGTACTTC.